This entry concerns a single T cell receptor beta chain. This clonotype was counted between two and nine times. Its antigen remains undetermined. The input lacks base qualities; no much larger clone sits a single base away. CDR1 and CDR2 are drawn from the germline V gene (reference sequence): LGHDT, YNNKEL. From its cysteine to its phenylalanine, the CDR3 spans 12 amino acids. The DNA shown is the 36-base CDR3, in frame from base 1. The V and J ends are trimmed by 4 bases and 8 bases, leaving 8 bases between them. Library prep was done by RT-PCR. Instrument used: Illumina HiSeq 2500. TCRdb reran the public reads through fastp at Q25 and MiXCR, keeping productive beta chains. Identical CDR3 protein sequences are pooled into one entry, listed with their most common genes and DNA. The sample has about 580,000 distinct CDR3 sequences on record, around 13% of them singletons. Around 10% of the sample rests with the top ten.

The data were taken from a study of response to subunit inactivated influenza vaccine (dated by TCRdb to the late 2010s). Regarding the study in general: Deep quantitative T cell receptor repertoire profiling was used in the study to track responses to a trivalent subunit inactivated influenza vaccine.

Summary of the overall study and its limitations: It was suggested by the authors that each seasonal influenza vaccination may recruit only a limited number of new T cells.

This TCR came from a man between 50 and 59 years old who received an inactivated influenza vaccine. Donor details come from another sample of the same person, matched by shared clones. Rearrangement joined TRBV3-1 to TRBJ1-4, with the identity of the D gene unclear. This specimen consisted of PBMCs from blood, obtained approximately 12 days after vaccination. The sequence in DNA is TGTGCCAGCAGCCCTCCGGGGGAAAAACTGTTTTTT. This sequence encodes CASSPPGEKLFF.